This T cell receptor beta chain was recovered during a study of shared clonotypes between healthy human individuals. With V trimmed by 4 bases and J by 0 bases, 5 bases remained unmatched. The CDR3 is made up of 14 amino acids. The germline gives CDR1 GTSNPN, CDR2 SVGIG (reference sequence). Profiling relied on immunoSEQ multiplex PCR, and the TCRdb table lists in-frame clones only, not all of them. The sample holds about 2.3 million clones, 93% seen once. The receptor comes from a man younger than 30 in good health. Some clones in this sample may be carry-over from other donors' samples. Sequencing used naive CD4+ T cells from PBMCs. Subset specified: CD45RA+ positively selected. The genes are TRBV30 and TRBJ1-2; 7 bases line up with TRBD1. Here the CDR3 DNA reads TGTGCCTGGACCAGGACAGGAGCTAACTATGGCTACACCTTC. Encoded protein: CAWTRTGANYGYTF.